The clone carrying this TCR beta chain has more than one count but fewer than ten. Before the diagnostic colonoscopy, ulcerative colitis patients were free of immunosuppressive medication. The survey-level immunoSEQ assay was used. Clones were sequenced by immunoSEQ multiplex PCR, and TCRdb holds only the in-frame ones, with some missing. This table has approximately 30,000 clones, roughly 82% appearing once. This specimen belongs to a study of pediatric ulcerative colitis. The germline V gene encodes CDR1 LNHDA and CDR2 SQIVND (reference sequence). The length of the CDR3 is 14 residues. Trimming cost V 9 bases and J 5 bases, with 19 bases left between them.

The rearrangement links TRBV19 to TRBJ1-2; D not certain. The source is a boy younger than 18 with severe ulcerative colitis. The sequenced sample was blood. The CDR3 DNA is TGTGCCAGAGGGCAGGTATATCCTCAATATGGCTACACCTTC. Protein product: CARGQVYPQYGYTF.